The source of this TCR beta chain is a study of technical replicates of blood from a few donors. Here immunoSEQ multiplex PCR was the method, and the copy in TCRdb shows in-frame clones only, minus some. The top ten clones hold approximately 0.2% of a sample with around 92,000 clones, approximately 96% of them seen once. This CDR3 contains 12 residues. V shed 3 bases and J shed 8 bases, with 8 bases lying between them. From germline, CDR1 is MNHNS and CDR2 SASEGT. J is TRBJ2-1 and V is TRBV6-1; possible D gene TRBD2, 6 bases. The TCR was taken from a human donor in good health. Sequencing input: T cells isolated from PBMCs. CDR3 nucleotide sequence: TGTGCCAGCAGTGAGACTAGGCATGAGCAGTTCTTC. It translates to CASSETRHEQFF.